The subject of this entry is one T cell receptor beta chain. V shed 1 base and J shed 0 bases, with 15 bases lying between them. The CDR3 sequence is 17 residues long. Germline CDR1 MGHRA, CDR2 YSYEKL. The data were taken from a study of control samples from healthy donors and cancer patients. Some clones are missing from TCRdb's copy, which holds only in-frame ones; the method was immunoSEQ multiplex PCR. This sample has about 55,000 clones, with about 95% found just once. This receptor was identified in a young man in good health. This chain joins TRBV4-1 and TRBJ2-5; tentative D call: TRBD2 (5 bases). Sequencing was carried out using blood. Here the CDR3 DNA reads TGCGCCAGCAGCCAAGCTACCAGGCGGGCACACCAAGAGACCCAGTACTTC. Translating gives CASSQATRRAHQETQYF.